A few counts support the clone carrying this T cell receptor (beta chain). Antigen unknown. A heparinised blood draw that averaged about 0.11 L was obtained once from each donor. Each of the CD4+ naive, central memory, regulatory and stem cell-like memory populations was sorted via CD45RO/CCR7/CD25/CD127/CD95/CD27. This sample was taken from a study of beta chain features in type 1 diabetes. Across the study: Regarding age, gender and cell yields, patients proved similar to healthy donors. Under 140,000,000 sorted cells were examined across all samples.

The study, taken as a whole, reports: Researchers report that Type 1 diabetes patients had moderately but significantly shorter TCRB CDR3s across all four CD4+ subsets.

Since all of the isolated RNA was reverse transcribed, expressed TCRB transcripts were what got sequenced. Sequencing used immunoSEQ multiplex PCR; TCRdb keeps in-frame clones, though not all of them. The table includes approximately 50,000 clones, around 40% detected once. The sequence derives from a man in his thirties or forties with type 1 diabetes. Sample: Tregs from blood.

CDR3 coding DNA: TGTGCCAGCACCATCGGAGCACACGGCAGAGCTAACTATGGCTACACCTTC. Its protein is CASTIGAHGRANYGYTF. The genes are TRBV5-6 and TRBJ1-2, with no clear D. Trimming left V 6 bases short and J 0 bases short, with 21 bases between. Germline V gene data show CDR1 as SGHDT and CDR2 as YYEEEE. This CDR3 has 17 amino acids.